This T cell receptor (beta chain) was sequenced during a study of molecular identifiers for immune sequencing clone quantification. Study information: Replicates split RNA from around 20,000 or 100,000 naive CD8 cells five ways, and the researchers sequenced four portions. Study observations and caveats: Identical TCR molecules can share a barcode, and this sharing could underestimate highly expanded clone sizes.

The CDR3 sequence is 15 residues long. V dropped 5 bases and J dropped 3; count of bases not matched to a gene: 4. CDR1 is DFQATT, CDR2 SNEGSKA, per germline (reference sequence). The authors built bulk TCR libraries by previously described methods with listed TCR primers. TCRdb used MiXCR to reprocess the PCR reads, holding one entry per CDR3 protein. The sample has roughly 97,000 distinct CDR3 sequences; approximately 25% are singletons. This clonotype was picked up many times. Its antigen is still unknown. Sorting recovered naive CD8 T cells on a CD8+CD4-CCR7+CD45RA+ profile. The specimen was naive CD8+ T cells from blood, with Jurkat cell RNA spiked in. Subset meaning: FACS-sorted CD8+CD4-CCR7+CD45RA+ naive T cells. The receptor was isolated from a human donor in good health. Some libraries in this study had Jurkat cell RNA spiked in. The chain links TRBV20-1 to TRBJ2-2; 12 bases fit TRBD2. DNA of the CDR3: TGCAGTGCTGGGGGACTAGCGGGTTACACCGGGGAGCTGTTTTTT. It translates to CSAGGLAGYTGELFF.